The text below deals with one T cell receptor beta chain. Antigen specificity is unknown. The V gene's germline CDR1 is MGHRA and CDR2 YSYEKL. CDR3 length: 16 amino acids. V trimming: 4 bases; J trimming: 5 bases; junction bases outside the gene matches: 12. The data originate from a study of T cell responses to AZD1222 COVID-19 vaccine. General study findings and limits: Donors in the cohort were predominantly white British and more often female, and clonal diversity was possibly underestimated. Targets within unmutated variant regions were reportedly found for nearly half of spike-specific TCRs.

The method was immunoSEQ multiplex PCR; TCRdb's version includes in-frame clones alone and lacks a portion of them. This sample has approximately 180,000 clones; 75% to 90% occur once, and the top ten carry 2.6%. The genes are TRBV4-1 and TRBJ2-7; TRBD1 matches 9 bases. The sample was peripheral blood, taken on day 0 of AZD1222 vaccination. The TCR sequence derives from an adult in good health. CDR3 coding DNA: TGCGCCAGCAGCCTTACCGGGACAGGGTTTCTGAACGAGCAGTACTTC. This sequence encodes CASSLTGTGFLNEQYF.